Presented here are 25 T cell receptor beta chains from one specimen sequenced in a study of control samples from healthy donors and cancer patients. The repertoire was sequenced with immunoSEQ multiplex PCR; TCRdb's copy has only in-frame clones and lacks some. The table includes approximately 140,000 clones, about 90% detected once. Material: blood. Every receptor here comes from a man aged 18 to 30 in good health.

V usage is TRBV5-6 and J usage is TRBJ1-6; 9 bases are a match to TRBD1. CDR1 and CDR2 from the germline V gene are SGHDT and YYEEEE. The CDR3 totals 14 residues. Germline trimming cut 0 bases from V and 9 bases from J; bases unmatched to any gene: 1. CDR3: CASSLGTGVSPLHF. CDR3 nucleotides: TGTGCCAGCAGCTTGGGGACAGGGGTTTCACCCCTCCACTTT.

The DNA of the CDR3 is TGTGCCAGCAGCCAAGACGGGAGAGATCAGCCCCAGCATTTT. Translating gives CASSQDGRDQPQHF. This sequence joins TRBV4-2 and TRBJ1-5; D call uncertain. The CDR3 sequence is 14 residues long. V shed 0 bases and J shed 5 bases, with 8 bases lying between them. Looked up from germline, CDR1 is LGHNA and CDR2 is YNFKEQ.

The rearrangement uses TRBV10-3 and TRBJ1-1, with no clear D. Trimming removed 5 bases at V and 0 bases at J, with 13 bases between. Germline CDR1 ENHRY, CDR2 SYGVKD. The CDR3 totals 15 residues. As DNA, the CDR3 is TGTGCCATCAGTATGGACGGTTCCATGAACACTGAAGCTTTCTTT. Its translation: CAISMDGSMNTEAFF.

Written as DNA, the CDR3 is TGCAGTGCTAGTCCGGGGTACAATCAGCCCCAGCATTTT. This encodes CSASPGYNQPQHF. This chain joins TRBV20-1 and TRBJ1-5; D unresolved. The V gene's germline CDR1 is DFQATT and CDR2 SNEGSKA (reference sequence). The CDR3 extends over 13 amino acids. V lost 3 bases and J 3 bases, leaving 9 bases between the germline ends.

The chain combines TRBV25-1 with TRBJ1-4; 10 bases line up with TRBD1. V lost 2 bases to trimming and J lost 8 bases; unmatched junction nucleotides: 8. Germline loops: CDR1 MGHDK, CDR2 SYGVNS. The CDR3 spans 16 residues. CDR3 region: CASSEASGTGAEKLFF. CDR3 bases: TGTGCCAGCAGTGAAGCGAGCGGGACAGGGGCGGAAAAACTGTTTTTT.

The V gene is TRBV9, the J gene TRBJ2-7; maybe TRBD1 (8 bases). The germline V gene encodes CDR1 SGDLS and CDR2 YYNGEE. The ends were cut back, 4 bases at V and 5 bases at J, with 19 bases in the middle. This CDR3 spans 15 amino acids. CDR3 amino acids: CASSSGQGLYNEQYF. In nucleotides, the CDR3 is TGTGCCAGCAGCTCAGGACAGGGACTATACAACGAGCAGTACTTC.

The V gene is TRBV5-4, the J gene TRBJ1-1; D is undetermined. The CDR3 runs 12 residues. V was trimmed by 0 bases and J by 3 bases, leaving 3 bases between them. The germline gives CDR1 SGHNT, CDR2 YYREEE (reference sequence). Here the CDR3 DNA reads TGTGCCAGCAGCTTGGTACACACTGAAGCTTTCTTT. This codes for CASSLVHTEAFF.

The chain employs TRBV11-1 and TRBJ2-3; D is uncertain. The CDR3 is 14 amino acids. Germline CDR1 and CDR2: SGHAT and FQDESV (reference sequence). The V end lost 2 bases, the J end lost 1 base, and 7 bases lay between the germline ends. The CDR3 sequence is CASSLRRGTDTQYF. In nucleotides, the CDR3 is TGTGCCAGCAGCTTAAGACGGGGCACAGATACGCAGTATTTT. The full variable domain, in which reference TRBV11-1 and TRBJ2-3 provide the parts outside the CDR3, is EAEVAQSPRYKITEKSQAVAFWCDPISGHATLYWYRQILGQGPELLVQFQDESVVDDSQLPKDRFSAERLKGVDSTLKIQPAELGDSAMYLCASSLRRGTDTQYFGPGTRLTVL.

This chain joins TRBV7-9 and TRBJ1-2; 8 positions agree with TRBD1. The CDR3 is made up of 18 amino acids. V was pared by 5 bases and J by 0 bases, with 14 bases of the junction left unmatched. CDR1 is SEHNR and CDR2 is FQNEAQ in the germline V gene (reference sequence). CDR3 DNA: TGTGCCAGCAGCCCGGGGTGGGGACAGGACATGTCTAACTATGGCTACACCTTC. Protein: CASSPGWGQDMSNYGYTF.

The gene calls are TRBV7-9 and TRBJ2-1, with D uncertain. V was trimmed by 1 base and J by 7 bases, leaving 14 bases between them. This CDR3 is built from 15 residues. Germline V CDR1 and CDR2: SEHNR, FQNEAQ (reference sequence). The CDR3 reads CASSLVLKGANEQFF. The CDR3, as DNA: TGTGCCAGCAGCTTAGTTCTAAAGGGTGCGAATGAGCAGTTCTTC. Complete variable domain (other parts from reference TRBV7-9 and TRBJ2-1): DTGVSQNPRHKITKRGQNVTFRCDPISEHNRLYWYRQTLGQGPEFLTYFQNEAQLEKSRLLSDRFSAERPKGSFSTLEIQRTEQGDSAMYLCASSLVLKGANEQFFGPGTRLTVL.

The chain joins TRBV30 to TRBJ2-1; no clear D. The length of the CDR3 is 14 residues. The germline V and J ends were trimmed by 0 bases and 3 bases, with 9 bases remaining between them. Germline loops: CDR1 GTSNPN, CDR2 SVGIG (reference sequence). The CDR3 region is CAWSVVLLYNEQFF. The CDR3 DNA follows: TGTGCCTGGAGTGTAGTTCTCCTCTACAATGAGCAGTTCTTC.

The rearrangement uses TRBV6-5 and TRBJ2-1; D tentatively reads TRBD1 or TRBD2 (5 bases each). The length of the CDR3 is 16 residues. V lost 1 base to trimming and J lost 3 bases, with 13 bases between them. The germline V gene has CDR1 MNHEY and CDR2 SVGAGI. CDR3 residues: CASSYYSGTRYNEQFF. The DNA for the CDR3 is TGTGCCAGCAGTTACTATTCAGGGACCCGCTACAATGAGCAGTTCTTC.

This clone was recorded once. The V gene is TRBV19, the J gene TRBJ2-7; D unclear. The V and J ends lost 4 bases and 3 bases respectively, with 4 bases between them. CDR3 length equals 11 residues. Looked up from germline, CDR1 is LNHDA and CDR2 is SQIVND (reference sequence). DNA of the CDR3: TGTGCCAGTAGTACCGACTACGAGCAGTACTTC. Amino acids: CASSTDYEQYF. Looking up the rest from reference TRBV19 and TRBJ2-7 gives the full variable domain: DGGITQSPKYLFRKEGQNVTLSCEQNLNHDAMYWYRQDPGQGLRLIYYSQIVNDFQKGDIAEGYSVSREKKESFPLTVTSAQKNPTAFYLCASSTDYEQYFGPGTRLTVT.

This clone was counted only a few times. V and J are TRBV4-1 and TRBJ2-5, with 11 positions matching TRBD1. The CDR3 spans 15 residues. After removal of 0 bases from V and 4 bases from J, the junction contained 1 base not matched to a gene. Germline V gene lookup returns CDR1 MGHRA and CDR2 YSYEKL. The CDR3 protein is CASSQEDRGRETQYF. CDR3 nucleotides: TGCGCCAGCAGCCAAGAGGACAGGGGGCGAGAGACCCAGTACTTC.

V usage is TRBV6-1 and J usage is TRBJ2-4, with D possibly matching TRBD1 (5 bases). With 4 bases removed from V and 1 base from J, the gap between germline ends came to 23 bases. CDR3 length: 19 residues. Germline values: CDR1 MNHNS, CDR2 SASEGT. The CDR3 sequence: CASSVDRTQLLGAKNIQYF. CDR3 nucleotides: TGTGCCAGCAGTGTTGACAGAACCCAACTACTGGGGGCCAAAAACATTCAGTACTTC.

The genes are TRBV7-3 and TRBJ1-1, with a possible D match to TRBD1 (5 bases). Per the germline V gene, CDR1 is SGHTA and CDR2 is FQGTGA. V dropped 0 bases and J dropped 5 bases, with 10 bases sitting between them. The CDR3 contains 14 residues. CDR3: CASSLTGSGTEAFF. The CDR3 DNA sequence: TGTGCCAGCAGCTTAACGGGGTCAGGGACTGAAGCTTTCTTT.

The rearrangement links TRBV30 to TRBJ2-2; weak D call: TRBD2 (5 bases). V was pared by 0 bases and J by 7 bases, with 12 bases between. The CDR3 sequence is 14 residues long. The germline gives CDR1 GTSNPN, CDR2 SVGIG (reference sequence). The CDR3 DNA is TGTGCCTGGAGTGTACTCGGAGGAAGCGGGGAGCTGTTTTTT. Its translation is CAWSVLGGSGELFF.

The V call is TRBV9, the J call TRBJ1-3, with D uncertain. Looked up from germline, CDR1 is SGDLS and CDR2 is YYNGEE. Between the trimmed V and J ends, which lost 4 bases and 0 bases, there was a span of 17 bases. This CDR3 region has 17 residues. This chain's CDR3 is CASSIYPTAHSGNTIYF. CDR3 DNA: TGTGCCAGCAGCATTTACCCCACAGCTCACTCTGGAAACACCATATATTTT.

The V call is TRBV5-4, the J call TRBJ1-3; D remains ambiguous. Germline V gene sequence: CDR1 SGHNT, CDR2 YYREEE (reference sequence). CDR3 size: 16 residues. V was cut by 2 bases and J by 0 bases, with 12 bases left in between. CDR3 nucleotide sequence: TGTGCCAGCAGCTTTGGGGTCGAATACTCTGGAAACACCATATATTTT. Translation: CASSFGVEYSGNTIYF.

CDR3 loop: CASGNRVLATNEKLFF. DNA for the CDR3: TGTGCCAGCGGAAACAGGGTCTTGGCAACTAATGAAAAACTGTTTTTT. J is TRBJ1-4 and V is TRBV2; TRBD1 might be the D (6 bases). The CDR3 sequence is 16 residues long. V was clipped by 8 bases and J by 0 bases, with 16 bases between them. Germline lookup yields CDR1 SNHLY and CDR2 FYNNEI.

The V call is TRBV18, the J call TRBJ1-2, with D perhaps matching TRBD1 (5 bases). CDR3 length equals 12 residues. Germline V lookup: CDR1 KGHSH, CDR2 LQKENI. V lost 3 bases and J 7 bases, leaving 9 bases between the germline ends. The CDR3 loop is CASSPSQGGYTF. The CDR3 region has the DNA TGTGCCAGCTCACCGTCCCAGGGTGGCTACACCTTC.

Written as DNA, the CDR3 is TGTGCCCGGATGCGGAGCCTCTCCTACAATGAGCAGTTCTTC. Its protein is CARMRSLSYNEQFF. This chain connects TRBV30 to TRBJ2-1, with D hard to call. The germline gives CDR1 GTSNPN, CDR2 SVGIG (reference sequence). The V and J ends lost 8 bases and 0 bases respectively, with 14 bases between them. The CDR3 has 14 residues. Full variable domain (rest looked up from reference TRBV30 and TRBJ2-1): SQTIHQWPATLVQPVGSPLSLECTVEGTSNPNLYWYRQAAGRGLQLLFYSVGIGQISSEVPQNLSASRPQDRQFILSSKKLLLSDSGFYLCARMRSLSYNEQFFGPGTRLTVL.

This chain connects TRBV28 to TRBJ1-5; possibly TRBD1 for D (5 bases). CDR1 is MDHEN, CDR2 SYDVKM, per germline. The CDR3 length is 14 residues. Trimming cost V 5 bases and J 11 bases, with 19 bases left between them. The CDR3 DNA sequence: TGTGCCAGCAGTCCGGGGACCCCCCCAGGGACCCAGCATTTT. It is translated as CASSPGTPPGTQHF.

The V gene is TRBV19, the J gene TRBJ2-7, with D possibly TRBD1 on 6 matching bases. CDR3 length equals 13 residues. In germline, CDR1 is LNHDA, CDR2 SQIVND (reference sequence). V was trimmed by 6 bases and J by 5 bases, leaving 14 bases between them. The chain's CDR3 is CASSTSGAHEQYF. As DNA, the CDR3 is TGTGCCAGTAGCACCTCAGGGGCCCACGAGCAGTACTTC.

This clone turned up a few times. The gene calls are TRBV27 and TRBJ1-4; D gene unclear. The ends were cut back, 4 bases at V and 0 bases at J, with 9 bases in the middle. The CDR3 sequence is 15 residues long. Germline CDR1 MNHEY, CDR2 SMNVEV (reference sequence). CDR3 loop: CASSSPGTTNEKLFF. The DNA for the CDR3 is TGTGCCAGCAGTTCCCCCGGGACAACTAATGAAAAACTGTTTTTT.